This T cell receptor beta chain comes out of a study of blood T cell repertoires in COVID-19. Study-level background: The cDNA or gDNA used as material had been derived from T cells, B-cell-depleted T cells, or PBMCs.

Per the original methods: Amplified reference gene primers provided the basis for estimating nucleated cell counts. Only in-frame clones appear in the TCRdb table, and some are missing; sequencing was by immunoSEQ multiplex PCR. V, J and clone size reflect that table, while D and trimming were determined from the DNA. The table lists about 92,000 clones, roughly 85% of them singletons, with about 16% in the top ten. While infection was still active, Seattle patients were enrolled and then followed longitudinally. This clonotype was obtained from an older woman with COVID-19, enrolled during active disease. Sequencing was performed on peripheral blood.

The chain's CDR3 is CASSQESDVPRGTQYF. The DNA of the CDR3 is TGTGCCAGCAGCCAAGAGTCGGACGTTCCCAGGGGTACGCAGTATTTT. The chain employs TRBV4-2 and TRBJ2-3, with D possibly matching TRBD1 (6 bases). Looked up from germline, CDR1 is LGHNA and CDR2 is YNFKEQ. The CDR3 spans 16 residues. V was pared by 0 bases and J by 8 bases, with 18 bases between.